The sequence of this TCR beta chain was determined in a study of T cell responses to AZD1222 COVID-19 vaccine. TCRdb keeps only in-frame clones here, not all; method: immunoSEQ multiplex PCR. The sample records around 70,000 clones, around nine tenths being singletons. Study results and caveats: Across spike, vaccine-associated CD4 TCRs were found, dominant at 160-218 and 743-854.

Regarding this clone: What it binds is unknown.

The material sequenced was peripheral blood, taken 28 days after the second dose of the MenACWY control vaccine. This receptor was obtained from an adult who received the MenACWY meningococcal vaccine as a control.

CDR3 coding DNA: TGCGCCAGCAGCTTGGAGGGGTCCCCCTATGGCTACACCTTC. Protein product: CASSLEGSPYGYTF. The chain recombines TRBV5-1 with TRBJ1-2; weak D call: TRBD1 (5 bases). The length of the CDR3 is 14 residues. Trimming cost V 0 bases and J 4 bases, with 10 bases left between them. Germline V lookup: CDR1 SGHRS, CDR2 YFSETQ.